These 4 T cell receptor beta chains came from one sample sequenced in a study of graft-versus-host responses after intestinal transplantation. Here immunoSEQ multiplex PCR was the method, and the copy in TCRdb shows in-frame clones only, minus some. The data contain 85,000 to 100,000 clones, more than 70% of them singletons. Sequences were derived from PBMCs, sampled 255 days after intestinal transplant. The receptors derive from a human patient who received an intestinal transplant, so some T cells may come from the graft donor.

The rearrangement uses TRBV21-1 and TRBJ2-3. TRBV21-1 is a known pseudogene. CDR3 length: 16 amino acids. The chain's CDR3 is CASSKDREGAGDTQYF. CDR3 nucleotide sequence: TGTGCCAGCAGCAAAGACAGGGAGGGGGCAGGAGATACGCAGTATTTT.

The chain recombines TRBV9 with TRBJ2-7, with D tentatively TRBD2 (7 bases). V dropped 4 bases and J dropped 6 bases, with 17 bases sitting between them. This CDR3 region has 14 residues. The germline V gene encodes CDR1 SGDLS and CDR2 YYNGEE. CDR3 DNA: TGTGCCAGCAGCCGAGGGGGGGAAAGACGCGAGCAGTACTTC. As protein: CASSRGGERREQYF.

DNA for the CDR3: TGTGCCAGCAGTTTAAGCGCGGGACTAGTTTACAATGAGCAGTTCTTC. This translates into CASSLSAGLVYNEQFF. The chain is built from TRBV27 and TRBJ2-1; 8 bases agree with TRBD2. Looked up from germline, CDR1 is MNHEY and CDR2 is SMNVEV (reference sequence). V trimming: 2 bases; J trimming: 4 bases; junction bases outside the gene matches: 7. The CDR3 is 16 amino acids.

CDR3: CASSLDASSYNEQFF. The CDR3 DNA is TGTGCCAGCAGTCTGGACGCTAGCTCCTACAATGAGCAGTTCTTC. V gene TRBV28 combines with J gene TRBJ2-1; D remains unclear. CDR1 MDHEN and CDR2 SYDVKM come from the germline V gene. The ends were cut back, 5 bases at V and 0 bases at J, with 11 bases in the middle. The CDR3 is 15 amino acids.